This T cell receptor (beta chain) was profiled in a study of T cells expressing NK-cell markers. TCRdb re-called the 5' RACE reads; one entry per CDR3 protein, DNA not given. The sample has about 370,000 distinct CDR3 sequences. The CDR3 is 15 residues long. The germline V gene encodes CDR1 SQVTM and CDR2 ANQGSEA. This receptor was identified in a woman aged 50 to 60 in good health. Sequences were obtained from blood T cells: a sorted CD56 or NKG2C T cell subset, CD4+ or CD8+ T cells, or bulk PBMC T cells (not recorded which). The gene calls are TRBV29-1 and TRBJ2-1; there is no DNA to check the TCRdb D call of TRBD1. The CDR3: CSATKTGGPYNEQFF.